A single sample gave rise to the 3 T cell receptor beta chains below, sequenced in a study of shared clonotypes between healthy human individuals. Data came from immunoSEQ multiplex PCR; TCRdb stores just in-frame clones and leaves some out. The sample lists 900,000 to 1,200,000 clones, around 78% occurring once. The sample was memory CD4+ T cells from PBMCs. Documented subset: CD45RA-negative fraction. Every receptor here comes from a man between 18 and 35 years old in good health. Some clones in this sample may be carry-over from other donors' samples.

The gene calls are TRBV29-1 and TRBJ2-5; TRBD2 agrees at 8 bases. CDR1 SQVTM and CDR2 ANQGSEA come from the germline V gene. The CDR3 has 16 residues. J gave up 5 bases and V 8 bases, and 19 bases lay outside the gene matches. The chain's CDR3 is CSSTPPLGGGIETQYF. The CDR3 DNA follows: TGCAGCTCTACCCCACCCCTCGGGGGGGGGATCGAGACCCAGTACTTC. The variable domain in full, completed from reference TRBV29-1 and TRBJ2-5, reads SAVISQKPSRDICQRGTSLTIQCQVDSQVTMMFWYRQQPGQSLTLIATANQGSEATYESGFVIDKFPISRPNLTFSTLTVSNMSPEDSSIYLCSSTPPLGGGIETQYFGPGTRLLVL.

The genes are TRBV28 and TRBJ2-3; D may correspond to TRBD1 or TRBD2 (5 bases each). In germline, CDR1 is MDHEN, CDR2 SYDVKM. V was pared by 5 bases and J by 0 bases, with 15 bases between. CDR3 length: 16 amino acids. The CDR3 reads CASSPPGTPSTDTQYF. In DNA, the CDR3 is TGTGCCAGCAGTCCGCCGGGGACCCCTAGCACAGATACGCAGTATTTT.

J is TRBJ1-1 and V is TRBV6-5; no firm D call. The germline CDR1 and CDR2 sequences are MNHEY and SVGAGI. V was shortened by 6 bases and J by 8 bases, with 10 bases between the two germline ends. The CDR3 is 11 amino acids. The CDR3 region is CASSRQGEAFF. The CDR3 DNA follows: TGTGCCAGCAGCCGACAAGGAGAAGCTTTCTTT.